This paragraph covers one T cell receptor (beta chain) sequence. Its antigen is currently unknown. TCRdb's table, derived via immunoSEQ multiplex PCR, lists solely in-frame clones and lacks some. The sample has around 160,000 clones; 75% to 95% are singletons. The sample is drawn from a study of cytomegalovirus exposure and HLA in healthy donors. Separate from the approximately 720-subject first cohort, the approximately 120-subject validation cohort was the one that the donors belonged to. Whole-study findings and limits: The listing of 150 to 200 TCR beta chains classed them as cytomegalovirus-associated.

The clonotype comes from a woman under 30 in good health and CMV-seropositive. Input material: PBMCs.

The CDR3 sequence: CASRRGGTGNTIYF. The CDR3, as DNA: TGTGCCAGCAGACGGGGTGGAACTGGAAACACCATATATTTT. This chain joins TRBV6-5 and TRBJ1-3; D is undetermined. V lost 6 bases and J 2 bases, leaving 11 bases between the germline ends. CDR1 MNHEY and CDR2 SVGAGI come from the germline V gene. There are 14 residues in the CDR3.